The table lists the clone carrying this T cell receptor (beta chain) with a few counts. This entry belongs to a study of T-cell memory formation after mild COVID-19. TCRdb re-called the 5' RACE reads with MiXCR, one entry per CDR3 protein. Counted here are about 440,000 distinct CDR3 sequences, around 18% occurring once; the ten biggest clones make up 7.5% to 10%. The CDR3 runs 14 residues. CDR1 and CDR2 from the germline V gene are SEHNR and FQNEAQ (reference sequence). With 4 bases removed from V and 0 bases from J, the gap between germline ends came to 7 bases. The V and J genes are TRBV7-9 and TRBJ1-3; the D is unclear. Input material: PBMCs or a T cell subset sorted from them (not recorded which). This receptor was obtained from an adult woman who had mild COVID-19 (a few samples of this study predate the infection). Cell type and time point are not known. CDR3 amino acids: CASSSDISGNTIYF. CDR3 nucleotide sequence: TGTGCCAGCAGCTCCGACATCTCTGGAAACACCATATATTTT.